The clone carrying this T cell receptor beta chain was counted a single time. The target antigen is unknown. Generated by immunoSEQ multiplex PCR, the TCRdb table keeps only in-frame clones and is missing some. This sample has about 350,000 clones, with about 91% found just once. Germline lookup yields CDR1 KGHSH and CDR2 LQKENI. This CDR3 is 15 amino acids long. The V gene end was trimmed by 5 bases and the J gene end by 5 bases; junction bases not matched to a gene: 4. This sample was taken from a study of Ad26.COV2.S vaccination and SARS-CoV-2 variants. Points from the study as a whole: Once vaccination had occurred, spike-specific CD8+ and CD4+ T cell responses reportedly showed substantial breadth. Ad26.COV2.S recipients had broader spike-specific TCRs (P = 0.0014). Responses of T cells in total may have been underestimated by the TCR breadth and depth analyses. Researchers reported similar non-spike TCR breadth in vaccine and placebo recipients.

The sequencing used peripheral blood, collected after recovery from COVID-19. The TCR sequence derives from a human donor who had recovered from COVID-19. V usage is TRBV18 and J usage is TRBJ2-1, with 12 nucleotides matching TRBD2. The CDR3 DNA reads TGTGCCAGCTCAGCCCTAGCGGGGGGGAACAATGAGCAGTTCTTC. Protein product: CASSALAGGNNEQFF.